The entry below describes one T cell receptor beta chain. Authors' analysis steps: Estimates of nucleated cell counts were drawn from the amplification of reference gene primers. Sequencing was performed with immunoSEQ multiplex PCR; in TCRdb, only in-frame clones are kept and a portion is missing. That table is the source of V, J and clone size, and D and trimming were worked out from the DNA. This table holds over 250,000 clones, around 91% found once. The source of the sample is a study of blood T cell repertoires in COVID-19. In the study overall: Donors in the United States, Italy and Spain gave samples during acute or convalescent COVID-19. PBMCs, B-cell-depleted T cells, or T cells provided the cDNA or gDNA that made up the material.

Germline CDR1 SNHLY, CDR2 FYNNEI. The trim removed 4 bases at V and 4 bases at J, leaving 5 bases unmatched. The CDR3 covers 15 residues. This clonotype was sampled from a woman aged 55-70 years with acute or convalescent COVID-19. Input material: peripheral blood. The genes are TRBV2 and TRBJ2-5; 11 bases fit TRBD1. The CDR3 region is CASSAGTGGRETQYF. Here the CDR3 DNA reads TGTGCCAGCAGTGCAGGGACAGGGGGAAGAGAGACCCAGTACTTC.